This is a list of T cell receptor beta chains from one sample in a study of CD8 T cells in Susac syndrome. TCRdb redid the calling of the immunoSEQ multiplex PCR reads with MiXCR, one entry per CDR3 protein. The table has approximately 280,000 distinct CDR3 sequences, roughly 84% seen once. Sequencing was carried out using CD8+ T cells from PBMCs. The receptor set was obtained from a human donor with multiple sclerosis. The CDR3 runs from the conserved cysteine through the conserved F or W. A D gene is named only where the DNA matches it firmly. A clone size is listed for some rows: how often the clone was seen (once, few, many), or a class if it is expanded.

j_call | clone_size | d_call | cdr3_length | v_call | cdr3_nt | cdr3_aa
TRBJ2-1 | . | TRBD1 | 12 | TRBV19 | TGTGCCAGTAGAACCGGGACAGGGGGCCCCCTCTTC | CASRTGTGGPLF
TRBJ2-2 | few | . | 12 | TRBV27 | TGTGCCAGCAGAGAGAACACCGGGGAGCTGTTTTTT | CASRENTGELFF
TRBJ2-2 | . | TRBD2 | 14 | TRBV28 | TGTGCCAGCAGTTCTTACCCTAGCGGGGGACGGCTGTTTTTT | CASSSYPSGGRLFF
TRBJ2-7 | . | . | 13 | TRBV2 | TGTGCCAGCAGTGAACTGGGAAAGAGGGAGCAGTACTTC | CASSELGKREQYF
TRBJ2-1 | once | . | 15 | TRBV27 | TGTGCCAGCATTTTGACTAGAGGGGCCTACAATGAGCAGTTCTTC | CASILTRGAYNEQFF
TRBJ2-1 | . | . | 14 | TRBV20-1 | TGCAGCCTTCTGGTCGGTGTCTCCTACAATGAGCAGTTCTTC | CSLLVGVSYNEQFF
TRBJ1-2 | . | . | 13 | TRBV3-1 | TGTGCCAGCAGCCAAACTTTTGGCTATGGCTACACCTTC | CASSQTFGYGYTF
TRBJ1-1 | . | . | 16 | TRBV25-1 | TGTGCCAGCAGTGAGGAGACTGGGGGTCCTTTAGGGGAAGCTTTCTTT | CASSEETGGPLGEAFF
TRBJ1-5 | . | . | 16 | TRBV4-1 | TGCGCCAGCAGCCAAGATCCCGGGACACCCCGTGCCGCCCAGCATTTT | CASSQDPGTPRAAQHF
TRBJ2-1 | . | . | 15 | TRBV6-5 | TGTGCCAGCAGTTACGGGCAGGGAGGTCCCAATGAGCAGTTCTTC | CASSYGQGGPNEQFF
TRBJ2-1 | . | . | 13 | TRBV28 | TGTGCCACCCGACCTAGAGTCTACAATGAGCAGTTCTTC | CATRPRVYNEQFF
TRBJ2-3 | . | . | 14 | TRBV27 | TGTGCCAGCAGTAGGGAACGGGGGACAGATACGCAGTATTTT | CASSRERGTDTQYF
TRBJ2-6 | . | TRBD1 | 16 | TRBV6-1 | TGTGCCAGCAGGGGGACAGGGTTCTCTGGGGCCAACGTCCTGACTTTC | CASRGTGFSGANVLTF
TRBJ2-2 | . | . | 11 | TRBV4-1 | TGCGCCAGCTACGACACCGGGGAGCTGTTTTTT | CASYDTGELFF
TRBJ1-2 | . | . | 14 | TRBV7-9 | TGTGCCAGCAGCTTTGTAGGATTCGGCTCTGGCTACACCTTC | CASSFVGFGSGYTF
TRBJ1-4 | . | . | 15 | TRBV7-9 | TGTGCCAGCAGCGCAGCCGGGAGCACAGACGAAAAACTGTTTTTT | CASSAAGSTDEKLFF
TRBJ1-2 | . | . | 15 | TRBV28 | TGTGCCAGCAGTTCCGTTCGGGAAGGGGAAGATGGCTACACCTTC | CASSSVREGEDGYTF
TRBJ2-7 | . | . | 15 | TRBV28 | TGTGCCAGCAGTTTATACGTGGGACCGCGCTACGAGCAGTGCTTC | CASSLYVGPRYEQCF
TRBJ2-3 | . | . | 17 | TRBV24-1 | TGTGCCACCAGTGATTTCCAGGACGGTTCTCTTACAGATACGCAGTATTTT | CATSDFQDGSLTDTQYF
TRBJ2-3 | . | . | 16 | TRBV20-1 | TGCAGTGCTAGGCCTATCCCAGCGGAGGTCACAGATACGCAGTATTTT | CSARPIPAEVTDTQYF
TRBJ2-5 | . | . | 14 | TRBV5-1 | TGCGCCAGCAGCCCGCACCCGGTTCGGGAGACCCAGTACTTC | CASSPHPVRETQYF
TRBJ2-7 | once | . | 14 | TRBV30 | TGTGCCTGGAGTCCCCCCGGCCCCTACTACGAGCAGTACTTC | CAWSPPGPYYEQYF
TRBJ1-1 | . | . | 13 | TRBV19 | TGTGCCGTGAAAAGGGATTCGAACACTGAAGCTTTCTTT | CAVKRDSNTEAFF
TRBJ1-2 | . | TRBD1 | 14 | TRBV20-1 | TGCAGTGCTAGGGACCGACAGGGTGGATATGGCTACACCTTC | CSARDRQGGYGYTF
TRBJ2-1 | . | . | 12 | TRBV25-1 | TGTGCCAGCAGTTACCCAGGGGATGAGCAGTTCTTC | CASSYPGDEQFF
TRBJ2-1 | . | TRBD1 | 16 | TRBV5-1 | TGCGCCAGCAGCCCCTGGGACAGGGGGCAGTTTCATGAGCAGTTCTTC | CASSPWDRGQFHEQFF
TRBJ1-6 | . | . | 15 | TRBV28 | TGTGCCAGCTATCACAGGAGCTCCTATAATTCACCCCTCCACTTT | CASYHRSSYNSPLHF
TRBJ2-7 | . | . | 14 | TRBV27 | TGTGCCAGCAGTCCGGCGGGCTGGGGCGACGAGCAGTACTTC | CASSPAGWGDEQYF
TRBJ2-7 | . | . | 13 | TRBV20-1 | TGCAGTGCCGGACTTGCGCTACCATACGAGCAGTACTTC | CSAGLALPYEQYF
TRBJ2-7 | . | . | 12 | TRBV29-1 | TGCAGCGTGGAAATCTACAGCTACGAGCAGTACTTC | CSVEIYSYEQYF
TRBJ2-3 | . | . | 17 | TRBV6-1 | TGTGCCAGCAGTGCCTGGGGACCAGCGGTACTCACAGATACGCAGTATTTT | CASSAWGPAVLTDTQYF
TRBJ1-1 | . | . | 13 | TRBV29-1 | TGCAGCGTTGACGGCAAGACGAACACTGAAGCTTTCTTT | CSVDGKTNTEAFF
TRBJ2-3 | . | . | 10 | TRBV13 | TGTGCCAGCGTAGCAGATACGCAGTATTTT | CASVADTQYF
TRBJ1-5 | . | . | 14 | TRBV27 | TGTGCCAGCAGTTTTCAGGGGAAGCATCAGCCCCAGCATTTT | CASSFQGKHQPQHF
TRBJ2-5 | . | . | 15 | TRBV5-1 | TGCGCCAGCAGCTTTACCGGGGCGGCCTTGGAGACCCAGTACTTC | CASSFTGAALETQYF
TRBJ2-1 | . | . | 17 | TRBV6-5 | TGTGCCAGCAGTTACAAGGTCAGCGGCCCTACCTACAATGAGCAGTTCTTC | CASSYKVSGPTYNEQFF
TRBJ2-5 | . | . | 17 | TRBV5-5 | TGTGCCAGCAGCTTTGGGGTCAGTCTTGGGGGCCAAGAGACCCAGTACTTC | CASSFGVSLGGQETQYF
TRBJ1-1 | . | . | 16 | TRBV27 | TGTGCCAGCAGTTTATCGAATCTCGGGGGGCTCACTGAAGCTTTCTTT | CASSLSNLGGLTEAFF
TRBJ2-3 | . | TRBD2 | 16 | TRBV2 | TGTGCCAGCAGTCGGACTAGCGGTTGGGGCACAGATACGCAGTATTTT | CASSRTSGWGTDTQYF
TRBJ2-7 | once | . | 16 | TRBV23-1 | TGCGCCAGCAGTCAGCCAACCGACGACACCGAGGGGGAGCAGTACTTC | CASSQPTDDTEGEQYF
TRBJ2-5 | once | . | 16 | TRBV27 | TGTGCCAGCAGTTCTGGTGGGACGGAACCCGAAGAGACCCAGTACTTC | CASSSGGTEPEETQYF
TRBJ1-6 | once | TRBD1 | 17 | TRBV6-1 | TGTGCCAGCAGCCCCGGGACAGGGAGGGAGGATAATTCACCCCTCCACTTT | CASSPGTGREDNSPLHF
TRBJ1-1 | few | . | 11 | TRBV7-9 | TGTGCCAGCAGCGGGGCAGCGGAAGCTTTCTTT | CASSGAAEAFF
TRBJ2-5 | . | TRBD1 | 19 | TRBV16 | TGTGCCAGCAGCCACCTAGGGACAGGGAGGGAGCGGTTCCAAGAGACCCAGTACTTC | CASSHLGTGRERFQETQYF
TRBJ2-1 | . | . | 18 | TRBV28 | TGTGCCAGCAGCGACCCCATTACAGGAGGACGTAGCTACAATGAGCAGTTCTTC | CASSDPITGGRSYNEQFF
TRBJ2-7 | . | . | 15 | TRBV6-2/TRBV6-3 | TGTGCCAGCAGTTACGCGGGGGCGACTCACTACGAGCAGTACTTC | CASSYAGATHYEQYF
TRBJ1-4 | . | . | 15 | TRBV12-3/TRBV12-4 | TGTGCCAGCAGCCCAGGCGAGGTAGCTAATGAAAAACTGTTTTTT | CASSPGEVANEKLFF
TRBJ2-7 | once | TRBD2 | 16 | TRBV5-1 | TGCGCCAGCAGCTCCCACGGACTAGCGGGATCCTACGAGCAGTACTTC | CASSSHGLAGSYEQYF
TRBJ2-6 | once | . | 17 | TRBV15 | TGTGCCACCAGCAGCGAACCCGGAGGGGATGGGGCCAACGTCCTGACTTTC | CATSSEPGGDGANVLTF
TRBJ1-1 | . | . | 12 | TRBV12-3/TRBV12-4 | TGTGCCAGCAGTTGGCACAGCAACGAAGCTTTCTTT | CASSWHSNEAFF
TRBJ2-7 | . | TRBD2 | 14 | TRBV11-2 | TGTGCCAGCAGCCCCGGGACTAGCGTCCACGAGCAGTACTTC | CASSPGTSVHEQYF
TRBJ2-2 | . | . | 14 | TRBV6-5 | TGTGCCAGCGAGGAGGGGGCGAACACCGGGGAGCTGTTTTTT | CASEEGANTGELFF
TRBJ1-5 | . | . | 13 | TRBV10-3 | TGTGCCATCAGGAAAGATAGCAATCAGCCCCAGCATTTT | CAIRKDSNQPQHF
TRBJ1-1 | . | TRBD1 | 16 | TRBV5-5 | TGTGCCAGCAGCGTAAACCACAGGGGTCTGGGCACTGAAGTTTTCTTT | CASSVNHRGLGTEVFF